What follows is one T cell receptor beta chain and its context. Its target is unknown. The sample originates from a study of shared clonotypes between healthy human individuals. Study at large: CD4 naive and memory got three plates each, CD8 naive two, CD8 memory one.

Germline lookup yields CDR1 ENHRY and CDR2 SYGVKD. The CDR3 runs to 15 residues. Trimming took 0 bases from V and 6 from J, leaving 14 bases between them. Terminally differentiated effector memory CD45RA+ cells were excluded from the naive CD8 cells, which were CD45RO-negative and positively selected for CCR7. Only Caucasian adults living in Nashville, Tennessee served as donors. Sequencing used immunoSEQ multiplex PCR; TCRdb keeps in-frame clones, though not all of them. Of under 850,000 clones detected, around 93% appear once; the ten largest clones hold more than 20%. Whole-study results and caveats: Compared with clonotypes that all four donors shared, non-shared clonotypes had lower generation probabilities.

Sequencing input: naive CD8+ T cells sorted from blood. The V and J genes are TRBV10-3 and TRBJ1-2; D possibly corresponds to TRBD1 (5 bases). The clonotype comes from a man aged 25-40 years in good health. The CDR3 DNA sequence: TGTGCCATCAGTGAGTCTGGGGGGGAAGCAGATGGCTACACCTTC. Translated, it gives CAISESGGEADGYTF.